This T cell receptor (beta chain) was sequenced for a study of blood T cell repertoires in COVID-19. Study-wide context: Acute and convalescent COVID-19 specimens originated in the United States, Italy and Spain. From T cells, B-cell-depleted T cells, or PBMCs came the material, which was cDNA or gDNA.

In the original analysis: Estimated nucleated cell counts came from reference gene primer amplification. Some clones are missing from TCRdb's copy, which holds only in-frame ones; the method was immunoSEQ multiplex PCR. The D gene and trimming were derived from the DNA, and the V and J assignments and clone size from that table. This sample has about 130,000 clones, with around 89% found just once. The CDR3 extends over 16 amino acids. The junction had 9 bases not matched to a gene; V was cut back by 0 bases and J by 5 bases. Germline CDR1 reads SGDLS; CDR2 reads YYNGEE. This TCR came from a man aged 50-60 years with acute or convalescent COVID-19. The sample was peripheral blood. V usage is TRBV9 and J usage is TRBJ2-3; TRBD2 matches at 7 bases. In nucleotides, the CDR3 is TGTGCCAGCAGCGTAGATTACGCGGGAGCCGAAGATACGCAGTATTTT. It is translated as CASSVDYAGAEDTQYF.